A selection of T cell receptor beta chains follows, all from one sample in a study of regulatory T cells in long-lasting Graves disease. TCRdb passed the multiplex PCR reads through MiXCR, listing each CDR3 protein once. The table shows 400,000 to 550,000 distinct CDR3 sequences, with 15% occurring only once. This sample also belongs to another study, concerning T cells in Graves' hyperthyroidism and ophthalmopathy.

The source was peripheral blood mononuclear cells (PBMCs), collected at new diagnosis, from a patient treated with antithyroid drugs. The origin of the receptors is a woman in her thirties with Graves disease. Both conserved end residues are trimmed from each CDR3.

TRBV27 ASSWGGNQPQH
TRBV28 ASSPSLGLVYGYT
TRBV12-5 ASGLHRRDEQY
TRBV5-1 ASSLEVTTNEKLF
TRBV12-3/TRBV12-4 ASVSGRTPSEDTQY
TRBV6-1 ASTYLGPPSRTGELF
TRBV9 ASSPRLADPYEQY
TRBV29-1 SVEGTGTYEQY
TRBV19 ASRGGPPGDYGYT
TRBV7-2 ASSSTIGQTYSNQPQH
TRBV20-1 SARGAQETQY
TRBV20-1 SARSPLAGSGGETQY
TRBV27 ASKQLAKNIQY
TRBV7-2 ASSYSRDMTPEQY
TRBV27 ASSLSGGEQF
TRBV11-2 ASSLDTAGDEQF
TRBV20-1 SARKPGLAGTANYNEQF
TRBV7-2 ASSGTSGSPLSTDTQY
TRBV12-3/TRBV12-4 ASSGTGRQPQH
TRBV19 ASSIVEDSNQPQH
TRBV10-3 AISESISGLAGEGEQF
TRBV4-1 ASSQDSGYFGNIQY
TRBV6-2/TRBV6-3 ASSYSMGGTEAF
TRBV28 ASRLAGGTYEQY
TRBV3-1 ASTPGQGEETQY
TRBV25-1 ASSDFGGSQPQH
TRBV10-3 AISEELAAYNEQF
TRBV29-1 SVEDRDRAGNTIY
TRBV18 ASSPLEYGKLF
TRBV7-9 ASSLVDLGLTAGELF
TRBV29-1 SVPTGETQY